This T cell receptor beta chain is drawn from a study of T cell repertoires in cytomegalovirus infection. Study-wide background: Based on public TCR beta signatures, there were indications of CMV infection and of a matching HLA type.

This clonotype was seen a single time. Its antigen is undetermined. TCRdb reprocessed the reads with MiXCR, giving one entry per CDR3 protein. The table lists about 490,000 distinct CDR3 sequences, about 30% of them singletons. The CDR3 totals 17 residues. The germline V and J ends were trimmed by 6 bases and 0 bases, with 18 bases remaining between them. CDR1 and CDR2 from the germline V gene are SGHTA and FQGNSA. Findings and caveats of the study: HLA-C-restricted CMV clonotypes gave the most frequent clonotype in two of eight donors.

Material: PBMCs. J is TRBJ2-1 and V is TRBV7-2, with D perhaps given as TRBD1 or TRBD2 (5 bases each). The origin of this receptor is a human donor in good health (CMV status not recorded). Some clones in this sample may be carry-over from other donors' samples. CDR3 DNA sequence: TGTGCCAGCAGTCTGAGGGGTCTGGCGGTCTCCTACAATGAGCAGTTCTTC. It is translated as CASSLRGLAVSYNEQFF. The full variable domain, its missing parts supplied by reference TRBV7-2 and TRBJ2-1, is GAGVSQSPSNKVTEKGKDVELRCDPISGHTALYWYRQSLGQGLEFLIYFQGNSAPDKSGLPSDRFSAERTGGSVSTLTIQRTQQEDSAVYLCASSLRGLAVSYNEQFFGPGTRLTVL.